These 5 T cell receptor beta chains originate from one sample sequenced in a study of response to subunit inactivated influenza vaccine. TCRdb recomputed calls from the RT-PCR reads with MiXCR, one row per CDR3 protein. This sample has roughly 760,000 distinct CDR3 sequences; less than 25% occur once, and the top ten carry about 9.4%. The sample in question was PBMCs from blood, obtained 5 days after vaccination. The receptors stem from a man over 45 who received an inactivated influenza vaccine.

This clonotype was seen only a few times. V is TRBV5-1 and J is TRBJ2-7; possible D gene TRBD2, 5 bases. The CDR3 is 12 residues long. Per germline, CDR1 SGHRS and CDR2 YFSETQ. V shed 5 bases and J shed 3 bases, with 9 bases lying between them. In nucleotides, the CDR3 is TGCGCCAGCAGTATAAGCGGCTACGAGCAGTACTTC. Amino acid sequence: CASSISGYEQYF.

This chain joins TRBV4-3 and TRBJ1-5; D unresolved. This CDR3 is 13 amino acids long. V lost 0 bases, J lost 4 bases, and 4 bases lay in between. Germline V gene lookup returns CDR1 LGHNA and CDR2 YSLEER. DNA for the CDR3: TGCGCCAGCAGCCAAGATACTAATCAGCCCCAGCATTTT. Translation: CASSQDTNQPQHF.

This sequence joins TRBV27 and TRBJ1-2; maybe TRBD1 (5 bases). V shed 3 bases and J shed 7 bases, with 12 bases lying between them. The CDR3 runs 13 residues. Germline V lookup: CDR1 MNHEY, CDR2 SMNVEV (reference sequence). As DNA, the CDR3 is TGTGCCAGCAGTTTCGGCTCGAGGGGTGGCTACACCTTC. Protein sequence: CASSFGSRGGYTF.

This sequence joins TRBV20-1 and TRBJ2-2; maybe TRBD1 (6 bases). This CDR3 is built from 16 residues. V was cut by 1 base and J by 5 bases, with 17 bases left in between. Germline lookup yields CDR1 DFQATT and CDR2 SNEGSKA (reference sequence). CDR3 residues: CSARGRGQRTTGELFF. Written as DNA, the CDR3 is TGCAGTGCTAGAGGTCGAGGACAGCGAACAACCGGGGAGCTGTTTTTT.

The chain has TRBV5-1 and TRBJ2-5, with 8 bases fitting TRBD2. CDR3 size: 15 residues. V lost 0 bases and J lost 2; bases outside the gene matches: 3. From germline, CDR1 is SGHRS and CDR2 YFSETQ. The CDR3 DNA reads TGCGCCAGCAGCTTGGTCGGGACTAGGCAAGAGACCCAGTACTTC. Its protein product is CASSLVGTRQETQYF.